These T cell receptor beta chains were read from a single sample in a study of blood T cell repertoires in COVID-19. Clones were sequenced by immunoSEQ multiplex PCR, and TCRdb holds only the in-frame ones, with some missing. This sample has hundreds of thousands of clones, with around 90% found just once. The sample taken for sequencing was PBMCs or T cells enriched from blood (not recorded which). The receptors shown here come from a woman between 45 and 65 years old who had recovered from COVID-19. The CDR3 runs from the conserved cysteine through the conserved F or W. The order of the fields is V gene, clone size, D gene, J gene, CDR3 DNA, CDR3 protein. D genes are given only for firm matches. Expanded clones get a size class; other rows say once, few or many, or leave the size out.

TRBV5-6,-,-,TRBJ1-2,TGTGCCAGCAGCTTGGCCGGCAGGATTAACTATGGCTACACCTTC,CASSLAGRINYGYTF
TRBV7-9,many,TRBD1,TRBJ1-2,TGTGCCAGCAGCCGGTCGGGACAGGGAGGTTTGAAGGGCTACACCTTC,CASSRSGQGGLKGYTF
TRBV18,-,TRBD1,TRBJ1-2,TGTGCCAGCTCAGTTGTGGGACAGGGGATTGTTAACTATGGCTACACCTTC,CASSVVGQGIVNYGYTF
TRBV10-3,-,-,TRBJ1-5,TGTGCCATCAGACCTACAGGGAACAATCAGCCCCAGCATTTT,CAIRPTGNNQPQHF
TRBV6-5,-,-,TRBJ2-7,TGTGCCAGCAGTAAGGGACTTCCCTACGAGCAGTACTTC,CASSKGLPYEQYF
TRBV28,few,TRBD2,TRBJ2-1,TGTGCCAGCAGTGGACTAGCACGCTCACTGAACAATGAGCAGTTCTTC,CASSGLARSLNNEQFF
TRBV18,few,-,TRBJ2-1,TGTGCCAGCTCACCAAGCGGTCGACAATTCAGCTCCTACAATGAGCAGTTCTTC,CASSPSGRQFSSYNEQFF
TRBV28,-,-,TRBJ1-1,TGTGCCAGCAGTTTAACCCCTGGGGTCGGGGATGCTGAAGCTTTCTTT,CASSLTPGVGDAEAFF
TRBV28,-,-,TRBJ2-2,TGTGCCAGCAGTTTACGGCAGGTCACCGGGGAGCTGTTTTTT,CASSLRQVTGELFF
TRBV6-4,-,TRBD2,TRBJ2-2,TGTGCCAGCAGTGTATTGGCTAGCGGCACCGGGGAGCTGTTTTTT,CASSVLASGTGELFF
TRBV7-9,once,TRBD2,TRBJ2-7,TGTGCCAGCAGTTCTACTGCGGGAGGGGAGGGTGAGCAGTACTTC,CASSSTAGGEGEQYF
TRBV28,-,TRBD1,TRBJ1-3,TGTGCCAGCAGTACACGGGGACAGGACTCTGGAAACACCATATATTTT,CASSTRGQDSGNTIYF
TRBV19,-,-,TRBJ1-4,TGTGCCAGTAGACCAGGCGGGACAACTAATGAAAAACTGTTTTTT,CASRPGGTTNEKLFF
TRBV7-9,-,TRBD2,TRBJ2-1,TGTGCCAGCAGCTTAGCTAGCGGGGGGGTCTACAATGAGCAGTTCTTC,CASSLASGGVYNEQFF
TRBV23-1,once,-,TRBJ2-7,TGCGCCAGCAGTCAGCCTGGGGGGTTGGTCGGCTGTGACGAGCAGTACTTC,CASSQPGGLVGCDEQYF
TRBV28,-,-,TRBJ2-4,TGTGCCAGCGGAAGACAAACGGGGAACATTCAGTACTTC,CASGRQTGNIQYF
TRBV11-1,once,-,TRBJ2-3,TGTGCCAGCAGCTTAGCGGACACAGACACAGATACGCAGTATTTT,CASSLADTDTDTQYF
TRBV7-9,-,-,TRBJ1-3,TGTGCCAGCAGCTCCCAAGAAGGAGCTTACACCATATATTTT,CASSSQEGAYTIYF
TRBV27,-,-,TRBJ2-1,TGTGCCAGCAGTTTATGGGGCCTAAACAATGAGCAGTTCTTC,CASSLWGLNNEQFF
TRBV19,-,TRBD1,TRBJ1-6,TGTGCCAGTAGTATGGGGGACAGCTATAATTCACCCCTCCACTTT,CASSMGDSYNSPLHF
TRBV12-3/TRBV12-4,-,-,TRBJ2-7,TGTGCCAGCAGCCCCACCCCTAACGAGCAGTACTTC,CASSPTPNEQYF
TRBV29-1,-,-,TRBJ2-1,TGCAGCGTTCGCCTGGAAATCGGGTACAATGAGCAGTTCTTC,CSVRLEIGYNEQFF
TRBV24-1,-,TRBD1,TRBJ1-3,TGTGCCACCAGTGCCGCGGACAGGGCTGGAAACACCATATATTTT,CATSAADRAGNTIYF
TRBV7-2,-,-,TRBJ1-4,TGTGCCAGCAGCTTAATTGTCCGGGCTAATGAAAAACTGTTTTTT,CASSLIVRANEKLFF
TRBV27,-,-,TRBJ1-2,TGTGCCAGCAGTGGACAGATCAACTATGGCTACACCTTC,CASSGQINYGYTF
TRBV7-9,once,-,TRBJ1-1,TGTGCCAGCAGCTTTCACGACCCTAGGTCCACTGAAGCTTTCTTT,CASSFHDPRSTEAFF
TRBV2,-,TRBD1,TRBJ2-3,TGTGCCAGCAGTGAAACGGAGGACAGGGGGCGGATAGATACGCAGTATTTT,CASSETEDRGRIDTQYF
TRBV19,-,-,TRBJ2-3,TGTGCCAGTCGGCCCCGGGGGGCAACAGATACGCAGTATTTT,CASRPRGATDTQYF
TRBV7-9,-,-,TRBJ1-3,TGTGCCAGCAGCCCTCGTGAGGGGGTCGGAAACACCATATATTTT,CASSPREGVGNTIYF
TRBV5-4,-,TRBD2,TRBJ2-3,TGTGCCAGCAGCCGAACTAGCGGGAGTCCCGATACGCAGTATTTT,CASSRTSGSPDTQYF
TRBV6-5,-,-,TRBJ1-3,TGTGCCAGCAACCAGGGAAACACCATATATTTT,CASNQGNTIYF
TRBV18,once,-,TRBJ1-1,TGTGCCAGCTCACCACTGGAGAGGGGGACTGAAGCTTTCTTT,CASSPLERGTEAFF
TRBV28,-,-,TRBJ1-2,TGTGCCAGCAGTTTCCTGTGGCCAGGGGAACACTATGGCTACACCTTC,CASSFLWPGEHYGYTF
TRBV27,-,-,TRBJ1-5,TGTGCCAGCGGTTACTATAGCAATCAGCCCCAGCATTTT,CASGYYSNQPQHF
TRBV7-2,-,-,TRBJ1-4,TGTGCCAGCAGCTTAGATGGGGCGGGGTATAATGAAAAACTGTTTTTT,CASSLDGAGYNEKLFF
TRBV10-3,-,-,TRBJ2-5,TGTGCCATCAGGTCTAGCGAACAAGAGACCCAGTACTTC,CAIRSSEQETQYF
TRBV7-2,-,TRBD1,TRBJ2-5,TGTGCCAGCAGCGCCGACAGGGGGCGCGAGACCCAGTACTTC,CASSADRGRETQYF
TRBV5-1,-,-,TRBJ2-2,TGCGCCAGCAGCTTGGAGCGTTTAGGCGGGGAGCTGTTTTTT,CASSLERLGGELFF
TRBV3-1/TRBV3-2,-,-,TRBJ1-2,TGTGCCAGCAGCCAAGAAGCCGGGTCCTATGGCTACACCTTC,CASSQEAGSYGYTF
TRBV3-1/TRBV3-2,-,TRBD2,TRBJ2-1,TGTGCCAGCAGCCGAGTTAGCGGGATCGCCTACAATGAGCAGTTCTTC,CASSRVSGIAYNEQFF
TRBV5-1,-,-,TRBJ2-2,TGCGCCAGCAGCCCCCGTGTGACCGGGGAGCTGTTTTTT,CASSPRVTGELFF
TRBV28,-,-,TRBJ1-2,TGTGCCATCCGGACAGCTAACTATGGCTACACCTTC,CAIRTANYGYTF
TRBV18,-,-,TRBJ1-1,TGTGCCAGCTCACCACGGGGCGGAGAGGGAGACAGGGCTTTCTTT,CASSPRGGEGDRAFF
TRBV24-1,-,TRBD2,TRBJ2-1,TGTGCCACCAGTGACCCCCGGGGGGGAGATCTGAGTGAGCAGTTCTTC,CATSDPRGGDLSEQFF
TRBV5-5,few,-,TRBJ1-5,TGTGCCAGCACCCTCTTGAGCAATCAGCCCCAGCATTTT,CASTLLSNQPQHF
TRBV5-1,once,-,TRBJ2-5,TGCGCCAGCAGCTTGGGGCGACTAGGACGTCACGAGACCCAGTACTTC,CASSLGRLGRHETQYF
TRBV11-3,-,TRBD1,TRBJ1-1,TGTGCCAGCAGCTTAGGCAGGGGGACTGAAGCTTTCTTT,CASSLGRGTEAFF
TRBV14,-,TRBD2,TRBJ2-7,TGTGCCAGCAGCCTAGGACTAGCGGGAACGTCCCTCTCCTACGAGCAGTACTTC,CASSLGLAGTSLSYEQYF
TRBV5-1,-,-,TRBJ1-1,TGCGCCAGCAGCTTGGACAGCTGGAACACTGAAGCTTTCTTT,CASSLDSWNTEAFF
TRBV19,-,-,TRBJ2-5,TGTGCCAGTAGTAGCAGACAAGAGACCCAGTACTTC,CASSSRQETQYF